The 9 T cell receptor beta chains given below trace back to one sample, sequenced in a study of blood T cells in healthy people across ages. The authors ran a second PCR of about 6 to 12 cycles using a sample-barcoded 5' primer and a J-beta primer mix. Via MiXCR, TCRdb re-called the 5' RACE reads, giving one row per CDR3 protein. In the table there are some 370,000 distinct CDR3 sequences, 45% to 60% of which are singletons. Source material: blood. Receptor source: a man aged 55-75 years in good health.

The CDR3 protein is CASSLGGYGYKQYF. The CDR3 DNA reads TGTGCCAGCAGCTTAGGGGGGTATGGATACAAGCAGTACTTC. The rearrangement joins TRBV13 to TRBJ2-4; D not certain. The CDR3 length is 14 residues. The germline gives CDR1 PRHDT, CDR2 FYEKMQ (reference sequence). V dropped 0 bases and J dropped 13 bases, with 16 bases sitting between them.

The rearrangement joins TRBV7-2 to TRBJ2-1; the match to TRBD2 covers 8 bases. Germline CDR1 and CDR2: SGHTA and FQGNSA. V was pared by 5 bases and J by 8 bases, with 11 bases of the junction left unmatched. The CDR3 has 15 amino acids. Here the CDR3 reads CASSRVRTSPDEQFF. DNA of the CDR3: TGTGCCAGCAGCCGGGTCCGGACTAGCCCCGATGAGCAGTTCTTC.

A note on this clonotype: This may arise from a read error, as a much more abundant clone is one base away. The chain links TRBV29-1 to TRBJ2-3, with D tentatively TRBD2 (5 bases). Germline V CDR1 and CDR2: SQVTM, ANQGSEA. The CDR3 loop spans 13 amino acids. The CDR3 protein is CSVVGGSTDAQYF. CDR3 in DNA: TGCAGCGTTGTCGGAGGAAGCACAGATGCGCAGTATTTT.

This clonotype was counted only a few times. This chain links TRBV20-1 with TRBJ1-4, with 7 positions matching TRBD1. V shed 0 bases and J 8 bases; nucleotides not matched to a gene: 12. This CDR3 has 16 residues. CDR1 is DFQATT, CDR2 SNEGSKA, per germline (reference sequence). CDR3 DNA: TGCAGTGCTAGAGATCTGGACAGGACGGTGGTCGAAAAACTGTTTTTT. Protein sequence: CSARDLDRTVVEKLFF.

This clonotype was seen only a few times. The CDR3 region has the DNA TGCGCCAGCAGCTTGGGAGTAGGCACTAGCACAGATACGCAGTATTTT. Translated: CASSLGVGTSTDTQYF. This chain uses TRBV5-1 with TRBJ2-3; the D is unclear. This CDR3 spans 16 amino acids. Trimming took 0 bases from V and 0 from J, leaving 11 bases between them. Germline CDR1 SGHRS, CDR2 YFSETQ. Complete variable domain (other parts from reference TRBV5-1 and TRBJ2-3): KAGVTQTPRYLIKTRGQQVTLSCSPISGHRSVSWYQQTPGQGLQFLFEYFSETQRNKGNFPGRFSGRQFSNSRSEMNVSTLELGDSALYLCASSLGVGTSTDTQYFGPGTRLTVL.

The chain recombines TRBV5-1 with TRBJ2-7; D call uncertain. Trimming stripped 1 base from V and 2 bases from J, with 10 bases between. Germline CDR1 reads SGHRS; CDR2 reads YFSETQ. The CDR3 totals 14 residues. This chain's CDR3 is CASSLRADPYEQYF. As DNA, the CDR3 is TGCGCCAGCAGCTTGCGAGCCGACCCCTACGAGCAGTACTTC. Full variable domain (missing parts from reference TRBV5-1 and TRBJ2-7): KAGVTQTPRYLIKTRGQQVTLSCSPISGHRSVSWYQQTPGQGLQFLFEYFSETQRNKGNFPGRFSGRQFSNSRSEMNVSTLELGDSALYLCASSLRADPYEQYFGPGTRLTVT.

In this sample, this clonotype turned up a few times. The chain links TRBV6-6 to TRBJ2-7; 9 nucleotides agree with TRBD1. CDR3 length equals 16 residues. Germline V gene lookup returns CDR1 MNHNY and CDR2 SVGAGI (reference sequence). Trimming removed 7 bases from V and 6 bases from J; junction bases left unmatched: 16. The CDR3 DNA reads as TGTGCCAGCACTGATACGGTCGGGACAGGGAAGAGCGAGCAGTACTTC. Translated: CASTDTVGTGKSEQYF.

The chain combines TRBV30 with TRBJ2-5; 8 bases match TRBD2. The CDR3 totals 14 residues. Per germline, CDR1 GTSNPN and CDR2 SVGIG (reference sequence). Trimming took 8 bases from V and 2 from J; bases not matched to a gene: 10. The DNA of the CDR3 is TGTGCCCGGGACCACTCGGGGGGGCAAGAGACCCAGTACTTC. Protein: CARDHSGGQETQYF.

This rearrangement joins TRBV6-2 or TRBV6-3 to TRBJ2-7; D is possibly TRBD2 (5 bases). With 0 bases removed from V and 0 bases from J, the gap between germline ends came to 12 bases. Germline-derived CDR1 and CDR2 are MNHEY and SVGEGT. The CDR3 consists of 16 residues. The CDR3 coding sequence is TGTGCCAGCAGTTACTCCCCGGAACTAGTCTCCTACGAGCAGTACTTC. This codes for CASSYSPELVSYEQYF.